This entry is about one T cell receptor beta chain. Its antigen is unknown. The missing conserved phenylalanine or tryptophan at the end of this CDR3 makes a read error likely. This specimen comes from a study of T-cell reconstitution after alpha-beta-depleted transplantation in children. Points from the study as a whole: Reportedly, roughly two months post-transplant, alpha-beta T cells arose from several hundred expanded graft clones. When one year had passed after transplant, most T-cell counts and diversity came from newly produced T cells.

With 5 bases removed from V and 2 bases from J, the gap between germline ends came to 9 bases. This CDR3 is 12 amino acids long. CDR1 and CDR2 (germline): SQVTM, ANQGSEA. Unique molecular identifiers featured in how the TCRbeta library was prepared. One entry per CDR3 protein, called by TCRdb with MiXCR from the PCR reads. The table records about 600,000 distinct CDR3 sequences, about 21% of them present only once. The sequence came from a boy in the first two years of life who had a stem cell transplant for acute myeloid leukemia, so the T cells may come from the graft donor. The rearrangement links TRBV29-1 to TRBJ1-1, with a possible D match to TRBD1 (5 bases). The source material was PBMCs, mostly from graft donor cells, sampled 360 days after TCRalphabeta/CD19-depleted stem cell transplant. Here the CDR3 reads CSVRGYNTEAFL. CDR3 coding DNA: TGCAGCGTTAGGGGATATAACACTGAAGCTTTCCTT.